This T cell receptor beta chain was recovered during a study of cytomegalovirus exposure and HLA in healthy donors. Whole-study findings and limits: Donor immune exposure was known only as CMV serostatus. A later analysis reported that several of the most significant clusters appeared to be linked to common viral pathogens, among them Epstein-Barr virus.

This clone came up a few times. Its antigen is not known. 13 Jbeta primers and 60 Vbeta primers were used for the PCR. Measured with immunoSEQ multiplex PCR; TCRdb has only the in-frame clones, and not every one. The data contain 150,000 to 200,000 clones, about four fifths of them seen just once; the ten biggest clones take up 1.5% to 2%. Donors in the study were healthy people who gave bone marrow. Unrecorded immune exposures were likely, despite nominal health at sampling. This sequence originates from a man aged 18 to 29 in good health and CMV-seronegative. The material sequenced was PBMCs.

CDR3 residues: CASSSPWDRDSSTDTQYF. The CDR3 region has the DNA TGTGCCAGCAGCTCCCCGTGGGACAGGGATTCTAGCACAGATACGCAGTATTTT. V usage is TRBV7-9 and J usage is TRBJ2-3; 9 bases are a match to TRBD1. The CDR3 is made up of 18 amino acids. Germline trimming cut 4 bases from V and 0 bases from J; bases unmatched to any gene: 11. Germline CDR1 and CDR2: SEHNR and FQNEAQ (reference sequence).